A selection of T cell receptor beta chains follows, all from one sample in a study of memory CD8 T cells in hepatitis C reinfection. TCRdb keeps only in-frame clones here, not all; method: immunoSEQ multiplex PCR. The sample has 35,000 to 50,000 clones; roughly 90% are singletons. Material: naive CD8+ T cells sorted from blood. All receptors come from a man aged 18 to 35 with hepatitis C virus infection. The CDR3 runs from the conserved cysteine through the conserved F or W. The order of the fields is CDR3 protein, CDR3 DNA, clone size, J gene, D gene, V gene. D genes are given only for firm matches. Clone size is given for some rows only: seen once, a few or many times, or a class if the clone is expanded.

CDR3: CASSRMNEQFF
DNA: TGTGCCAGCAGTCGTATGAATGAGCAGTTCTTC
size: .
J: TRBJ2-1
D: .
V: TRBV2

CDR3: CASGEWQGYNEQFF
DNA: TGTGCCAGCGGTGAGTGGCAGGGGTACAATGAGCAGTTCTTC
size: .
J: TRBJ2-1
D: .
V: TRBV6-1

CDR3: CASSYGTGGHEQYF
DNA: TGTGCCAGCAGTTACGGGACAGGGGGCCACGAGCAGTACTTC
size: .
J: TRBJ2-7
D: TRBD1
V: TRBV6-5

CDR3: CASSIGGAVEQYF
DNA: TGTGCCAGTAGTATTGGCGGGGCGGTTGAGCAGTACTTC
size: .
J: TRBJ2-7
D: .
V: TRBV19

CDR3: CASSESTPSGMTGELFF
DNA: TGCGCCAGCAGTGAGTCGACCCCTAGCGGCATGACCGGGGAGCTGTTTTTT
size: .
J: TRBJ2-2
D: TRBD2
V: TRBV10-1

CDR3: CASSGGLAALVAQYF
DNA: TGTGCCAGCAGTGGGGGACTAGCGGCCCTGGTGGCCCAGTACTTC
size: once
J: TRBJ2-5
D: TRBD2
V: TRBV25-1

CDR3: CASRGPQRSETQYF
DNA: TGTGCCAGTAGGGGGCCTCAAAGATCGGAGACCCAGTACTTC
size: .
J: TRBJ2-5
D: .
V: TRBV19

CDR3: CASSYTETSDNEQFF
DNA: TGTGCCAGCAGTTATACCGAGACTAGTGACAATGAGCAGTTCTTC
size: .
J: TRBJ2-1
D: .
V: TRBV6-5

CDR3: CAWSHSNQPQHF
DNA: TGTGCCTGGAGTCATAGCAATCAGCCCCAGCATTTT
size: once
J: TRBJ1-5
D: .
V: TRBV30

CDR3: CASSLLTTGYNSPLHF
DNA: TGTGCCAGCAGTTTATTGACAACGGGGTATAATTCACCCCTCCACTTT
size: once
J: TRBJ1-6
D: .
V: TRBV28

CDR3: CASSSQILNTEAFF
DNA: TGTGCCAGCAGCTCCCAGATACTGAACACTGAAGCTTTCTTT
size: .
J: TRBJ1-1
D: .
V: TRBV7-9